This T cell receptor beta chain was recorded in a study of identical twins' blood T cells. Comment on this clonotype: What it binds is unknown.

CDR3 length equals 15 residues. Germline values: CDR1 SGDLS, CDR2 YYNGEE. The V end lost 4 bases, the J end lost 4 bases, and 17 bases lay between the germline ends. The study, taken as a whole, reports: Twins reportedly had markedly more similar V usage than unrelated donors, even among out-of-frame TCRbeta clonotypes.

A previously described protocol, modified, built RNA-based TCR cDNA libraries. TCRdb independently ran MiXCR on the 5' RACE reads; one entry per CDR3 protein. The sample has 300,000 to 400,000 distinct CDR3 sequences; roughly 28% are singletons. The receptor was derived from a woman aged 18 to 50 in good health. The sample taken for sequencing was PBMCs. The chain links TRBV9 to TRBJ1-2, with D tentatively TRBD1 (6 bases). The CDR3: CASSSHPGELYGYTF. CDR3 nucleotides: TGTGCCAGCAGCTCTCACCCAGGGGAACTCTATGGCTACACCTTC. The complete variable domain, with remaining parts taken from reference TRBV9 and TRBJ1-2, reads DSGVTQTPKHLITATGQRVTLRCSPRSGDLSVYWYQQSLDQGLQFLIQYYNGEERAKGNILERFSAQQFPDLHSELNLSSLELGDSALYFCASSSHPGELYGYTFGSGTRLTVV.